This TCR beta chain was captured in a study of patients and donors after allogeneic stem cell transplantation (dated by TCRdb to the early 2020s). Inclusive of the bounding cysteine and phenylalanine, the CDR3 is 13 residues long. The CDR3 DNA has 39 bases and is translated from base 1. From a lookup of the germline V gene, CDR1 and CDR2 are MNHEY and SVGEGT. V sheds 6 bases and J sheds 1 base, leaving 10 bases between their ends. Receptor libraries were prepared by RT-PCR. TCRdb names NextSeq 550 as the instrument used. TCRdb ran its own pipeline on the public reads, namely fastp trimming at Q25 and MiXCR clone calling, and kept in-frame beta chains. Rows matching on CDR3 protein sequence are summarized as one entry with the most common DNA and genes. The sample table contains about a million distinct CDR3 sequences; only one count was recorded for roughly 18% of them. Together, the top ten hold 6% of the sample.

There are many counts of this clonotype. No cognate antigen has been identified for it. Per-base quality was not reported, and no clone a single base away is much larger than it. The rearrangement joined TRBV6-2 or TRBV6-3 to TRBJ2-7; possibly the D gene is TRBD1, per 6 matching bases. The receptor's source is a human donor who was either an allogeneic HSCT recipient or a stem cell or donor lymphocyte infusion donor (not recorded which). It is not recorded whose cells these are; they may come from a transplant donor. The material sequenced was blood, either unsorted or a sorted T cell fraction (not recorded which). The DNA sequence reads TGTGCCAGCAGCCGACAGGTTTCCTACGAGCAGTACTTC. This sequence encodes CASSRQVSYEQYF.